The 6 T cell receptor beta chains presented below share a single source sample, sequenced in a study of CD8+ T cells in alopecia areata. Reverse transcription of extracted RNA yielded cDNA, which provided the sequencing template. Generated by immunoSEQ multiplex PCR, the TCRdb table keeps only in-frame clones and is missing some. The sample gives roughly 180,000 clones, approximately 62% of which show up once; 1.7% is in the top ten. The specimen was CD4+ T cells sorted from blood, collected at week 0. Source of these receptors: a human donor with alopecia areata.

The V and J genes are TRBV5-6 and TRBJ2-3; 12 bases fit TRBD2. V was clipped by 1 base and J by 3 bases; unmatched bases: 3. This CDR3 spans 16 amino acids. Per germline, CDR1 SGHDT and CDR2 YYEEEE. CDR3 coding DNA: TGTGCCAGCAGCTTGACTAGCGGGGGGCGAACAGATACGCAGTATTTT. Protein sequence: CASSLTSGGRTDTQYF.

The chain links TRBV6-1 to TRBJ1-6; 7 bases line up with TRBD1. This CDR3 region has 14 residues. V was pared by 4 bases and J by 5 bases, with 2 bases of the junction left unmatched. Germline V CDR1 and CDR2: MNHNS, SASEGT. Here the CDR3 DNA reads TGTGCCAGCAGTGGCGGGACAGATAATTCACCCCTCCACTTT. Amino acid sequence: CASSGGTDNSPLHF.

This chain uses TRBV27 with TRBJ2-5; tentatively, D is TRBD2 (6 bases). Trimming took 5 bases from V and 3 from J, leaving 10 bases between them. The CDR3 is 13 residues long. Per germline, CDR1 MNHEY and CDR2 SMNVEV (reference sequence). CDR3 DNA: TGTGCCAGCAGTCAGGGACTTAAAGAGACCCAGTACTTC. Protein: CASSQGLKETQYF.

This clone was seen a few times. The rearrangement links TRBV9 to TRBJ2-6; 8 bases align to TRBD1. Germline V lookup: CDR1 SGDLS, CDR2 YYNGEE. With 3 bases clipped from V and 1 base from J, the junction kept 6 bases outside the gene matches. The CDR3 consists of 17 residues. CDR3 loop: CASSALGTGSGANVLTF. CDR3 nucleotides: TGTGCCAGCAGCGCTCTTGGGACAGGATCTGGGGCCAACGTCCTGACTTTC.

CDR3 nucleotide sequence: TGTGCCTGGAGTTCGGCGTCTAGCGGCTACACCTTC. This codes for CAWSSASSGYTF. The chain is built from TRBV30 and TRBJ1-2; D gene uncertain. CDR1 is GTSNPN and CDR2 is SVGIG in the germline V gene (reference sequence). Trimming left V 2 bases short and J 8 bases short, with 12 bases between. The CDR3 has 12 residues.

Here the CDR3 reads CASTAMITGELFF. The CDR3 DNA reads as TGTGCCAGCACCGCTATGATCACCGGGGAGCTGTTTTTT. The chain uses TRBV9 and TRBJ2-2; D not resolved. The V end lost 6 bases, the J end lost 4 bases, and 10 bases lay between the germline ends. Germline V gives CDR1 SGDLS, CDR2 YYNGEE. The length of the CDR3 is 13 residues. Full variable domain (remainder filled in from reference TRBV9 and TRBJ2-2): DSGVTQTPKHLITATGQRVTLRCSPRSGDLSVYWYQQSLDQGLQFLIQYYNGEERAKGNILERFSAQQFPDLHSELNLSSLELGDSALYFCASTAMITGELFFGEGSRLTVL.